This T cell receptor (beta chain) was recovered during a study of CXCR3-negative and CXCR3-positive naive CD8 T cells. Researchers prepared the TRB cDNA libraries using 5' RACE with UMI labels. Reprocessing the 5' RACE reads, TCRdb reports a single entry for every CDR3 protein and omits DNA. The specimen's table records some 66,000 distinct CDR3 sequences. Germline CDR1 reads SSHAT; CDR2 reads FNYEAQ (reference sequence). CDR3 length: 15 amino acids. The sequenced sample was naive CXCR3- CD8+ T cells from blood. This sample's subset: CD45RO-CCR7+CD27+CD95- naive CD8+ T cells lacking CXCR3 (TNR3-). The TCR originated in a human donor in good health. Some clones in this sample may be carry-over from other donors' samples. The V gene is TRBV7-7, the J gene TRBJ2-2; TCRdb names TRBD2, which stays unverified in the absence of DNA. This CDR3 is CASSIGTRGAGELFF. The entire variable domain, with the rest obtained from reference TRBV7-7 and TRBJ2-2, is as follows: GAGVSQSPRYKVTKRGQDVTLRCDPISSHATLYWYQQALGQGPEFLTYFNYEAQPDKSGLPSDRFSAERPEGSISTLTIQRTEQRDSAMYRCASSIGTRGAGELFFGEGSRLTVL.